This T cell receptor beta chain derives from a study of cytomegalovirus exposure and HLA in healthy donors. The overall study: HLA-typed donors were the source of 90 million or so unique TCRs, which an early data release held.

Notes on the study in general: In a later analysis, TCR association rates varied by HLA locus: DRB1 most, HLA-C fewest. Among TCR beta chains, those listed as cytomegalovirus-associated numbered about 160. Per published reports, the classifier diagnosed cytomegalovirus status with high specificity and sensitivity.

Regarding this clone: Its target is not known.

In germline, CDR1 is SGHRS, CDR2 YFSETQ. V dropped 5 bases and J dropped 0 bases, with 10 bases sitting between them. The CDR3 has 14 amino acids. The PCR was carried out with 60 Vbeta primers and 13 Jbeta primers. Only in-frame clones appear in the TCRdb table, and some are missing; sequencing was by immunoSEQ multiplex PCR. There are around 180,000 clones in the sample; approximately 84% occur only once, and 4.5% to 5.5% lies in the top ten. The sequencing sample was made of PBMCs. The clonotype comes from a man aged 18 to 29 in good health and CMV-seronegative. This chain uses TRBV5-1 with TRBJ2-3; D remains unclear. CDR3 residues: CASRSTQSTDTQYF. The CDR3 DNA follows: TGCGCCAGCAGATCAACACAGAGCACAGATACGCAGTATTTT.